The 17 T cell receptor beta chains in this list originate from one sample, sequenced in a study of blood T cells in healthy people across ages. PCR was performed a second time for roughly 7 to 12 cycles using a sample-barcoded 5' primer and a J-beta primer mix. TCRdb re-called the 5' RACE reads through MiXCR, storing one row per CDR3 protein. The repertoire includes some 1.5 million distinct CDR3 sequences, 25% to 30% of them detected once, and 7% to 9% sits in the top ten. The sequenced material came from blood. These TCRs come from a woman aged 30 to 39 in good health.

The chain is built from TRBV5-1 and TRBJ2-2; D uncertain. Germline values: CDR1 SGHRS, CDR2 YFSETQ. The V end was cut by 4 bases, the J end by 7 bases, with 11 bases between. The length of the CDR3 is 13 residues. DNA for the CDR3: TGCGCCAGCAGCAGGAGTGATGTCGGGGAGCTGTTTTTT. This codes for CASSRSDVGELFF.

This clonotype was observed a few times. The rearrangement links TRBV5-4 to TRBJ2-3; D possibly corresponds to TRBD1 (5 bases). Trimming took 2 bases from V and 3 from J, leaving 16 bases between them. CDR3 length: 16 residues. Germline-derived CDR1 and CDR2 are SGHNT and YYREEE (reference sequence). The CDR3 sequence: CASSLGQGSYTDTQYF. The CDR3 region has the DNA TGTGCCAGCAGCTTAGGGCAGGGATCCTATACAGATACGCAGTATTTT.

This clonotype was observed a few times. The V and J genes are TRBV6-2 or TRBV6-3 and TRBJ2-1; D tentatively reads TRBD1 or TRBD2 (6 bases each). The CDR3 extends over 16 amino acids. The germline V gene encodes CDR1 MNHEY and CDR2 SVGEGT. Trimming shortened V by 4 bases and J by 2 bases, and 15 bases separated the two germline ends. CDR3 protein: CASSSPAGGAYNEQFF. In DNA, the CDR3 is TGTGCCAGCAGTTCCCCCGCCGGGGGCGCCTACAATGAGCAGTTCTTC.

The genes are TRBV5-1 and TRBJ2-1, with no clear D. V was shortened by 4 bases and J by 0 bases, with 17 bases between the two germline ends. The length of the CDR3 is 17 residues. The germline CDR1 and CDR2 sequences are SGHRS and YFSETQ. The CDR3 protein is CASSGKAGVSSYNEQFF. The CDR3 nucleotides read TGCGCCAGCAGCGGCAAAGCTGGCGTAAGCTCCTACAATGAGCAGTTCTTC.

This clonotype turned up a few times. The chain recombines TRBV4-2 with TRBJ2-7, with a possible D match to TRBD2 (6 bases). CDR1 LGHNA and CDR2 YNFKEQ come from the germline V gene. CDR3 size: 15 residues. With 2 bases removed from V and 2 bases from J, the gap between germline ends came to 13 bases. The CDR3: CASSQTEGGTYEQYF. The DNA of the CDR3 is TGTGCCAGCAGCCAAACCGAGGGCGGGACCTACGAGCAGTACTTC.

At least ten counts were recorded for this clonotype. The chain combines TRBV7-3 with TRBJ2-7; 8 bases align to TRBD2. The CDR3 has 14 amino acids. Germline loops: CDR1 SGHTA, CDR2 FQGTGA. V shed 5 bases, J shed 0 bases, and the junction held 3 bases outside the gene matches. Here the CDR3 DNA reads TGTGCCAGCAGCGTTAGCGGGAACTCCTACGAGCAGTACTTC. This translates into CASSVSGNSYEQYF.

There are a few counts of this clonotype. The gene calls are TRBV7-2 and TRBJ2-1; the match to TRBD2 covers 8 bases. The CDR3 length is 15 residues. J was trimmed by 5 bases and V by 3 bases; bases with no gene match: 6. Looked up from germline, CDR1 is SGHTA and CDR2 is FQGNSA. The CDR3 sequence: CASSLAGGADNEQFF. CDR3 DNA: TGTGCCAGCAGCTTGGCGGGGGGCGCAGACAATGAGCAGTTCTTC.

This clonotype appeared a few times. This chain joins TRBV7-3 and TRBJ1-6; 7 bases match TRBD1. CDR1 and CDR2 (germline): SGHTA, FQGTGA. Germline trimming cut 5 bases from V and 7 bases from J; bases unmatched to any gene: 17. The CDR3 contains 18 residues. CDR3 DNA sequence: TGTGCCAGCAGCGAAGGGGCCAGATTACAGGGGATCAATTCACCCCTCCACTTT. It is translated as CASSEGARLQGINSPLHF.

As regards this clonotype: At one end, the junction sequence differs from germline, possibly due to a read error. The chain joins TRBV7-2 to TRBJ2-5; D remains ambiguous. The CDR3 has 14 residues. Germline CDR1 reads SGHTA; CDR2 reads FQGNSA. The CDR3 nucleotides read TGTGCCAGCAGCTTTGGTCAGATTCAAGGGACCCAGTACTTC. Translating gives CASSFGQIQGTQYF.

This clonotype was seen more than once but under ten times. The chain couples TRBV2 to TRBJ2-1; D may correspond to TRBD1 or TRBD2 (5 bases each). The germline CDR1 and CDR2 sequences are SNHLY and FYNNEI. The V gene lost 6 bases and the J gene lost 0 bases, with 12 bases spanning the gap. The CDR3 spans 15 residues. CDR3 sequence reads: CASRRDRRSYNEQFF. CDR3 sequence (DNA): TGTGCCAGCAGAAGGGACCGTCGCTCCTACAATGAGCAGTTCTTC.

This clonotype occurred many times. The rearrangement uses TRBV20-1 and TRBJ1-1, with D uncertain. There are 11 residues in the CDR3. The V gene's germline CDR1 is DFQATT and CDR2 SNEGSKA (reference sequence). V was trimmed by 6 bases and J by 1 base, leaving 6 bases between them. The CDR3 bases are TGCAGTGCCCAGGAGAACACTGAAGCTTTCTTT. Its protein product is CSAQENTEAFF.

This chain joins TRBV11-2 and TRBJ2-3; no firm D call. CDR1 and CDR2 from the germline V gene are SGHAT and FQNNGV. The CDR3 totals 13 residues. Trimming stripped 6 bases from V and 5 bases from J, with 12 bases between. The CDR3 region has the DNA TGTGCCAGCAGTTACTACGCCATAGATACGCAGTATTTT. Amino acid sequence: CASSYYAIDTQYF.

This clonotype has only a few counts. The rearrangement joins TRBV20-1 to TRBJ2-3, with 11 bases fitting TRBD2. The CDR3 runs to 17 residues. CDR1 and CDR2 (germline): DFQATT, SNEGSKA (reference sequence). The junction had 11 bases not matched to a gene; V was cut back by 2 bases and J by 4 bases. In nucleotides, the CDR3 is TGCAGTGCTAGAAACCTTCCGGTAGCGGGAGGGCCAGATACGCAGTATTTT. It encodes CSARNLPVAGGPDTQYF.

This clonotype turned up a few times. The chain is built from TRBV27 and TRBJ1-2; a weak D match, TRBD1 (6 bases). CDR1 and CDR2 (germline): MNHEY, SMNVEV (reference sequence). The CDR3 is 12 amino acids. Trimming shortened V by 6 bases and J by 8 bases, and 13 bases separated the two germline ends. CDR3 DNA: TGTGCCAGCAGGGGAGCGGGACACGGCTACACCTTC. This gives the protein CASRGAGHGYTF.

This clonotype was detected many times. The chain joins TRBV29-1 to TRBJ2-4, with 7 bases aligning to TRBD2. Germline assignment: CDR1 SQVTM and CDR2 ANQGSEA. This CDR3 region has 15 residues. The CDR3, as DNA: TGCAGACCGGGAGGAGTACCCCGGGTCAAAAACATTCAGTACTTC. Protein: CRPGGVPRVKNIQYF.

V gene TRBV28 combines with J gene TRBJ2-1; 7 positions match TRBD1. The V segment lost 6 bases and the J segment 0 bases; nucleotides outside the gene matches: 8. This CDR3 is built from 16 residues. Germline V gene data show CDR1 as MDHEN and CDR2 as SYDVKM. The CDR3 sequence: CASRAPGGDSYNEQFF. Written as DNA, the CDR3 is TGTGCCAGCAGGGCCCCAGGGGGAGACTCCTACAATGAGCAGTTCTTC.

This clonotype has just a few counts. A much larger clone sits a single nucleotide away, making a read error possible. The J gene is TRBJ2-1, the V gene TRBV20-1; a possible D gene is TRBD2 (6 bases). V was clipped by 3 bases and J by 2 bases, with 8 bases between them. The CDR3 is made up of 13 amino acids. Germline values: CDR1 DFQATT, CDR2 SNEGSKA (reference sequence). Here the CDR3 reads CSASGSPYNEQFF. The CDR3 nucleotides read TGCAGTGCTAGCGGGAGCCCCTACAATGAGCAGTTCTTC.